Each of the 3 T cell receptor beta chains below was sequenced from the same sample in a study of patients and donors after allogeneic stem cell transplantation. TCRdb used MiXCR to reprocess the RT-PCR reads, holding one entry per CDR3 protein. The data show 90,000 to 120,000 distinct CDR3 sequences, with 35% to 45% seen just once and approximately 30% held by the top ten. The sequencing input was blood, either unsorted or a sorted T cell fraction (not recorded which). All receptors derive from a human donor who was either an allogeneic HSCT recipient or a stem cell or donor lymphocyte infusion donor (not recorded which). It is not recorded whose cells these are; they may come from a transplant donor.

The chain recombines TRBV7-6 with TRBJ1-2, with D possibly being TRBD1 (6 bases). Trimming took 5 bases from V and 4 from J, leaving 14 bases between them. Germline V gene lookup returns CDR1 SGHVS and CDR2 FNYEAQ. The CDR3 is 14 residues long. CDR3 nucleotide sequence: TGTGCCAGCAGCGCCACACAGGGAGGCTATGGCTACACCTTC. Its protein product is CASSATQGGYGYTF.

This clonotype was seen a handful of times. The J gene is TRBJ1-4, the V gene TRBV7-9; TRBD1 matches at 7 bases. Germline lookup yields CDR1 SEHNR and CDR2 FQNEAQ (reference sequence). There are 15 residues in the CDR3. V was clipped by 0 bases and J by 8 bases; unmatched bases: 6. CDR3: CASSLAQGRDEKLFF. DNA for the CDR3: TGTGCCAGCAGCTTAGCACAGGGGAGGGACGAAAAACTGTTTTTT. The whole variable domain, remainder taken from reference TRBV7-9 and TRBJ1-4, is DTGVSQNPRHKITKRGQNVTFRCDPISEHNRLYWYRQTLGQGPEFLTYFQNEAQLEKSRLLSDRFSAERPKGSFSTLEIQRTEQGDSAMYLCASSLAQGRDEKLFFGSGTQLSVL.

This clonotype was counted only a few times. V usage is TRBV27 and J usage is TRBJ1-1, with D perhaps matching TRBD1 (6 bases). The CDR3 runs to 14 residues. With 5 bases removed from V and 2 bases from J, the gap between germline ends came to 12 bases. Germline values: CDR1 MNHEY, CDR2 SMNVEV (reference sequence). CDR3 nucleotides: TGTGCCAGCAGTCCCCAGGGGATAAACACTGAAGCTTTCTTT. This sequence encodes CASSPQGINTEAFF.